Each of the 14 T cell receptor beta chains below was sequenced from the same sample in a study of shared clonotypes between healthy human individuals (dated by TCRdb to the early 2020s). Receptor libraries were prepared by the immunoSEQ multiplex PCR assay. Imported from immuneACCESS, the table was reduced by TCRdb to in-frame sequences with V and J called. These copies leave out some clones; in studies compared against another copy, an unresolved V gene accounts for under half, and the cause of the remainder is not known. The sample data list hundreds of thousands of clones, and 73% of these were observed just once. Jointly, the top ten make up more than 1.5% of the sample. Material: memory CD4+ T cells sorted from blood. In light of the paper, this sample's cell subset or site label describes: CD45RA-negative fraction. The origin of the receptors is a woman aged 25 to 39 in good health.

The chain joins TRBV6-5 to TRBJ2-6; the D is unclear. The CDR3 spans 14 residues. With 8 bases removed from V and 0 bases from J, the gap between germline ends came to 8 bases. Germline lookup yields CDR1 MNHEY and CDR2 SVGAGI. The chain's CDR3 is CASARTSGANVLTF. DNA of the CDR3: TGTGCCAGCGCACGGACCTCTGGGGCCAACGTCCTGACTTTC.

This chain connects TRBV11-3 to TRBJ2-7; D might be TRBD2 (6 bases). V was shortened by 1 base and J by 1 base, with 11 bases between the two germline ends. Germline assignment: CDR1 SGHNT and CDR2 YENEEA. The CDR3 consists of 15 residues. CDR3 DNA: TGTGCCAGCAGCTTAGGGGCCAGCGGGTCCTACGAGCAGTACTTC. Translation gives CASSLGASGSYEQYF.

This clone was counted between two and nine times. The chain is built from TRBV25-1 and TRBJ2-1, with 9 bases identical to TRBD1. Per germline, CDR1 MGHDK and CDR2 SYGVNS. This CDR3 region has 17 residues. V dropped 4 bases and J dropped 3; count of bases not matched to a gene: 10. The CDR3 coding sequence is TGTGCCAGCAGTGCCCTGCAACTGACAGGGGGCTACAATGAGCAGTTCTTC. It codes for CASSALQLTGGYNEQFF.

A single count supports this clone. V is TRBV10-1 and J is TRBJ2-1; TRBD2 might be the D (5 bases). Looked up from germline, CDR1 is WNHNN and CDR2 is SYGVQD (reference sequence). The V end lost 3 bases, the J end lost 0 bases, and 12 bases lay between the germline ends. This CDR3 is built from 16 residues. Here the CDR3 DNA reads TGCGCCAGCAGTGATATCGGCGGGTCCTCCTACAATGAGCAGTTCTTC. This gives the protein CASSDIGGSSYNEQFF.

CDR3 nucleotides: TGTGCCTACAAACAGACCAGTGCTTCTGAAGCTTTCTTT. This sequence encodes CAYKQTSASEAFF. The chain joins TRBV30 to TRBJ1-1; the D is unclear. Trimming stripped 7 bases from V and 6 bases from J, with 18 bases between. The germline gives CDR1 GTSNPN, CDR2 SVGIG (reference sequence). The CDR3 length is 13 residues.

The gene calls are TRBV6-1 and TRBJ1-1; D uncertain. Germline-derived CDR1 and CDR2 are MNHNS and SASEGT. CDR3 length equals 12 residues. Trimming shortened V by 6 bases and J by 0 bases, and 5 bases separated the two germline ends. CDR3 bases: TGTGCCAGCAGGGGGATGAACACTGAAGCTTTCTTT. Translation: CASRGMNTEAFF.

The gene calls are TRBV11-2 and TRBJ2-7; a weak D match, TRBD2 (6 bases). The V and J ends lost 5 bases and 1 base respectively, with 15 bases between them. Germline CDR1 reads SGHAT; CDR2 reads FQNNGV. This CDR3 region has 15 residues. The CDR3 spells CASSRGGGGSYEQYF. As DNA, the CDR3 is TGTGCCAGCAGCCGGGGTGGGGGAGGATCCTACGAGCAGTACTTC.

The CDR3 loop reads CASSSRTGWAFF. The DNA for the CDR3 is TGTGCCAGCAGTTCTCGGACAGGGTGGGCTTTCTTT. The chain employs TRBV27 and TRBJ1-1; 8 nucleotides align to TRBD1. CDR3 length: 12 amino acids. V was pared by 4 bases and J by 11 bases, with 6 bases of the junction left unmatched. Germline V gene sequence: CDR1 MNHEY, CDR2 SMNVEV (reference sequence).

This clone has a single count. CDR3 sequence: CSAETGGNYGYTF. Here the CDR3 DNA reads TGCAGCGCCGAGACAGGGGGTAACTATGGCTACACCTTC. V is TRBV29-1 and J is TRBJ1-2; 9 nucleotides line up with TRBD1. The germline V gene has CDR1 SQVTM and CDR2 ANQGSEA. This CDR3 comprises 13 residues. The trim removed 7 bases at V and 1 base at J, leaving 4 bases unmatched.

The CDR3 bases are TGTGCCAGCAGCGTAGGGGCGGGGGAGACCCAGTACTTC. Amino acid sequence: CASSVGAGETQYF. This sequence joins TRBV7-9 and TRBJ2-5; weak D call: TRBD2 (6 bases). CDR3 length equals 13 residues. The ends were cut back, 5 bases at V and 5 bases at J, with 12 bases in the middle. Germline V gene sequence: CDR1 SEHNR, CDR2 FQNEAQ (reference sequence).

J is TRBJ2-5 and V is TRBV25-1, with TRBD2 matching 10 bases. The CDR3 has 16 residues. CDR1 and CDR2 from the germline V gene are MGHDK and SYGVNS. Trimming at V came to 1 base and at J to 7 bases, leaving 9 bases not matched to a gene. The CDR3 sequence: CASSESRQREGVTQYF. CDR3 sequence (DNA): TGTGCCAGCAGTGAATCCCGGCAGCGGGAGGGCGTGACCCAGTACTTC.

The chain joins TRBV7-9 to TRBJ2-1; D gene uncertain. Trimming took off 0 bases at V and 3 bases at J, with 9 bases between the two ends. CDR3 length: 15 amino acids. Germline V CDR1 and CDR2: SEHNR, FQNEAQ (reference sequence). CDR3 coding DNA: TGTGCCAGCAGCTTAGCAAGTTACTACTACAATGAGCAGTTCTTC. It codes for CASSLASYYYNEQFF.

The V call is TRBV6-5, the J call TRBJ2-6; no reliable D call. The germline V and J ends were trimmed by 0 bases and 4 bases, with 7 bases remaining between them. This CDR3 spans 15 amino acids. The germline V gene has CDR1 MNHEY and CDR2 SVGAGI. The CDR3 region has the DNA TGTGCCAGCAGTTACTCGTTATCCGGGGCCAACGTCCTGACTTTC. Translation: CASSYSLSGANVLTF.

The rearrangement links TRBV19 to TRBJ1-1, with D hard to call. With 6 bases removed from V and 1 base from J, the gap between germline ends came to 6 bases. This CDR3 spans 12 amino acids. Germline CDR1 reads LNHDA; CDR2 reads SQIVND (reference sequence). In nucleotides, the CDR3 is TGTGCCAGTAGGAGGCGGAACACTGAAGCTTTCTTT. Translating it yields CASRRRNTEAFF. The whole variable domain, filled in from reference TRBV19 and TRBJ1-1, reads DGGITQSPKYLFRKEGQNVTLSCEQNLNHDAMYWYRQDPGQGLRLIYYSQIVNDFQKGDIAEGYSVSREKKESFPLTVTSAQKNPTAFYLCASRRRNTEAFFGQGTRLTVV.